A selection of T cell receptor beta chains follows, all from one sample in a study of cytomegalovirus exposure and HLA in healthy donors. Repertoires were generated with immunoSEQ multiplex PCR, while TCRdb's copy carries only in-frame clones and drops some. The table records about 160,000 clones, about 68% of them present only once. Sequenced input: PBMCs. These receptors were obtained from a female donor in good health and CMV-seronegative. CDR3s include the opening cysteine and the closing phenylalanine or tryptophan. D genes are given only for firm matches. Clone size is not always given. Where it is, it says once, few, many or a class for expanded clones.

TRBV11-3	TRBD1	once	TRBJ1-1	CASRGQPNTEAFF	TGTGCCAGCAGGGGACAGCCGAACACTGAAGCTTTCTTT
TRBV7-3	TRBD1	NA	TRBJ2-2	CASSLRQGTGELFF	TGTGCCAGCAGCCTGCGACAGGGCACCGGGGAGCTGTTTTTT
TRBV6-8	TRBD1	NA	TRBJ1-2	CASTRPGQGASGYTF	TGTGCCAGCACCCGCCCGGGACAGGGGGCCTCTGGCTACACCTTC
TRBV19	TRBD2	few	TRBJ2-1	CASSIDGEIRGLAGVDEQFF	TGTGCCAGTAGTATAGATGGGGAAATCCGGGGACTAGCGGGAGTTGATGAGCAGTTCTTC
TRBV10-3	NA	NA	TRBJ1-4	CAISESSHLSLLNEKLFF	TGTGCCATCAGTGAGTCGAGCCACCTTTCACTGCTTAATGAAAAACTGTTTTTT
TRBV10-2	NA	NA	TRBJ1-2	CASRGPAHLYGYTF	TGCGCCAGCAGGGGGCCCGCCCATTTATATGGCTACACCTTC
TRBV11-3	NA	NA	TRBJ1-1	CASSSRFGATEAFF	TGTGCCAGCAGCTCACGGTTTGGGGCCACTGAAGCTTTCTTT
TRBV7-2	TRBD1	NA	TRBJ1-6	CASSPGQLNSPLHF	TGTGCCAGCAGTCCGGGACAGCTTAATTCACCCCTCCACTTT
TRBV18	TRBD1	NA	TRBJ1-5	CASSPRASGQGAVGPQHF	TGTGCCAGCTCACCCAGGGCTTCGGGACAGGGGGCCGTCGGGCCCCAGCATTTT
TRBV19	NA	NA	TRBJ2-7	CASSFFGAYEQYF	TGTGCCAGTAGTTTTTTCGGAGCCTACGAGCAGTACTTC
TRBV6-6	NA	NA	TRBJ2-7	CASSYGGTQYEQYF	TGTGCCAGCAGTTACGGGGGGACGCAATACGAGCAGTACTTC
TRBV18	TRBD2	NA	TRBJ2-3	CASSGTSGTDTQYF	TGTGCCAGCTCAGGAACTAGCGGGACAGATACGCAGTATTTT
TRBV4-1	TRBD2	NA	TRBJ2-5	CASSHLPGLAGETQYF	TGCGCCAGCAGCCATCTCCCCGGACTAGCAGGAGAGACCCAGTACTTC
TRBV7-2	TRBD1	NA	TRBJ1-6	CASSRQGLGNSPLHF	TGTGCCAGCAGCAGACAGGGTTTGGGGAATTCACCCCTCCACTTT
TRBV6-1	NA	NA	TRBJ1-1	CASSARGGVILTEAFF	TGTGCCAGCAGTGCCCGAGGAGGGGTGATCCTCACTGAAGCTTTCTTT
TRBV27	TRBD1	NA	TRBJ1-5	CASSMTRQGGNQPQHF	TGTGCCAGCAGTATGACACGACAGGGTGGCAATCAGCCCCAGCATTTT
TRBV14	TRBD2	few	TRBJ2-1	CASSHLGTSGYNEQFF	TGTGCCAGCAGCCACCTCGGGACTAGCGGATACAATGAGCAGTTCTTC
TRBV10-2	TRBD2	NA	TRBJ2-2	CASSELAGAGELFF	TGCGCCAGCAGTGAATTAGCGGGGGCGGGGGAGCTGTTTTTT
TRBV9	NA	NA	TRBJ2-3	CASSPSPGVRDTQYF	TGTGCCAGCAGCCCGAGTCCGGGAGTTAGAGATACGCAGTATTTT
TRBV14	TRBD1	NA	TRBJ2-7	CASSQAQGGSYEQYF	TGTGCCAGCAGCCAAGCACAGGGGGGCTCCTACGAGCAGTACTTC
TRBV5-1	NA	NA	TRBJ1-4	CASRVTGTNEKLFF	TGCGCCAGCAGAGTGACAGGAACTAATGAAAAACTGTTTTTT
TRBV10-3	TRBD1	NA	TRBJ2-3	CAIRGTGGADTQYF	TGTGCCATCAGGGGGACAGGGGGCGCAGATACGCAGTATTTT
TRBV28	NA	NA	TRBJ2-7	CASSSGGQYF	TGTGCCAGCAGTTCCGGGGGTCAGTACTTC
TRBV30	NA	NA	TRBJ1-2	CAWSKEMGYTF	TGTGCCTGGAGTAAGGAGATGGGCTACACCTTC
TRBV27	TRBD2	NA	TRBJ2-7	CASSGLAGDEEQYF	TGTGCCAGCAGTGGACTAGCGGGGGATGAGGAGCAGTACTTC
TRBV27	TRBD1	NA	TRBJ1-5	CASSPRTGPGQPQHF	TGTGCCAGCAGCCCAAGGACAGGGCCGGGTCAGCCCCAGCATTTT
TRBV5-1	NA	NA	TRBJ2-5	CASSSKVGVKETQYF	TGCGCCAGCAGCTCAAAAGTCGGGGTCAAAGAGACCCAGTACTTC
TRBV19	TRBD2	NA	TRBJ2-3	CASNRGLAGSTDTQYF	TGTGCCAGTAACAGAGGACTAGCGGGGAGCACAGATACGCAGTATTTT
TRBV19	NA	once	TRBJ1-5	CASGPTGGDQPQHF	TGTGCCTCTGGGCCCACAGGCGGCGATCAGCCCCAGCATTTT
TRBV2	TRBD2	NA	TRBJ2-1	CASSESGLAASLDEQFF	TGTGCCAGCTCGGAGTCTGGACTAGCCGCTTCTTTGGATGAGCAGTTCTTC
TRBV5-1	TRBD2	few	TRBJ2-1	CASSLRSSGNYEQFF	TGCGCCAGCAGCTTAAGGTCTAGCGGGAACTATGAGCAGTTCTTC
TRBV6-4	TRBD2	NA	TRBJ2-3	CASSDGPSGASTDTQYF	TGTGCCAGCAGTGACGGCCCCAGCGGGGCTAGCACAGATACGCAGTATTTT
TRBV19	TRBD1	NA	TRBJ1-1	CASSSRQGVGAFF	TGTGCCAGCTCAAGCCGGCAGGGGGTGGGAGCTTTCTTT
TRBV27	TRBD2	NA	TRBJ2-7	CASARTSGRTSYEQYF	TGTGCCAGCGCCCGGACTAGCGGGAGGACCTCCTACGAGCAGTACTTC
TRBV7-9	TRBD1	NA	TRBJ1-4	CASSPGTGNEKLFF	TGTGCCAGCAGCCCGGGGACAGGGAACGAAAAACTGTTTTTT
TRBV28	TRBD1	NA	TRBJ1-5	CASSLGQGDIWLSNQPQHF	TGTGCCAGCAGCCTCGGACAGGGAGATATATGGCTTAGCAATCAGCCCCAGCATTTT